The source of this T cell receptor beta chain is a study of blood T cell repertoires in COVID-19. TCRdb's table, derived via immunoSEQ multiplex PCR, lists solely in-frame clones and lacks some. Here the sample spans approximately 200,000 clones, 75% to 90% being singletons. Trimming took 0 bases from V and 14 from J, leaving 11 bases between them. Germline V gene data show CDR1 as SGHRS and CDR2 as YFSETQ. The CDR3 contains 11 residues. This clone has a single count. V gene TRBV5-1 combines with J gene TRBJ1-2; D unclear. This receptor was identified in a woman aged 25 to 39 who had been exposed to COVID-19. The source material was PBMCs or T cells enriched from blood (not recorded which). CDR3 protein: CASSLDQALTF. CDR3 DNA sequence: TGCGCCAGCAGCTTGGACCAGGCCCTTACCTTC.